What follows are 30 T cell receptor beta chains derived from one specimen sequenced in a study of blood T cell repertoires in COVID-19 (dated by TCRdb to about 2020). Library construction relied on the immunoSEQ multiplex PCR assay. In its TCRdb copy, this immuneACCESS table keeps in-frame sequences only and misses some clones. Where compared with another copy, unresolved V genes explain less than half of these, and the others have no known cause. For this sample the table gives just over 300,000 clones, of which 80% to 90% were detected only once. About 8.9% of the sample is held by the ten biggest clonotypes. Sequenced: PBMCs or T cells enriched from blood (not recorded which). The receptors stem from a woman under 30 who had recovered from COVID-19.

J is TRBJ2-3 and V is TRBV5-4; D gene uncertain. CDR1 is SGHNT, CDR2 YYREEE, per germline (reference sequence). This CDR3 comprises 15 residues. V gave up 4 bases and J gave up 2 bases, with 14 bases separating them. CDR3 amino acids: CASSPLGVNTDTQYF. The CDR3 coding sequence is TGTGCCAGCAGCCCCCTCGGAGTGAACACAGATACGCAGTATTTT.

This chain uses TRBV10-3 with TRBJ1-3; a weak D match, TRBD1 (5 bases). V was pared by 8 bases and J by 3 bases, with 20 bases between. This CDR3 has 16 amino acids. CDR1 is ENHRY and CDR2 is SYGVKD in the germline V gene. CDR3 region: CAISKQETRIGNTIYF. The DNA for the CDR3 is TGTGCCATCTCGAAACAGGAAACAAGAATTGGAAACACCATATATTTT.

The chain couples TRBV7-6 to TRBJ2-1, with 16 bases matching TRBD2. The germline CDR1 and CDR2 sequences are SGHVS and FNYEAQ. Germline trimming cut 5 bases from V and 5 bases from J; bases unmatched to any gene: 6. This CDR3 region has 17 residues. The CDR3 spells CASSRGLAGGLDNEQFF. DNA for the CDR3: TGTGCCAGCAGCCGGGGACTAGCGGGAGGGCTGGACAATGAGCAGTTCTTC.

This clone was detected once. This sequence joins TRBV6-2 or TRBV6-3 and TRBJ2-1, with D possibly being TRBD2 (6 bases). Trimming removed 6 bases at V and 2 bases at J, with 14 bases between. Germline values: CDR1 MNHEY, CDR2 SVGEGT. The CDR3 spans 15 residues. The CDR3 coding sequence is TGTGCCAGCAGCCCCCATCGGGGGACCTACAATGAGCAGTTCTTC. Its translation: CASSPHRGTYNEQFF.

In DNA, the CDR3 is TGCGCCAGCAGCCAACAGGGATCCTATGGCTACACCTTC. This codes for CASSQQGSYGYTF. The genes are TRBV5-1 and TRBJ1-2; D may be TRBD1 (6 bases). CDR1 and CDR2 (germline): SGHRS, YFSETQ. Trimming stripped 4 bases from V and 4 bases from J, with 11 bases between. CDR3 length: 13 residues.

The V gene is TRBV5-6, the J gene TRBJ2-5; D is undetermined. Germline V gene data show CDR1 as SGHDT and CDR2 as YYEEEE. CDR3 length: 13 residues. The ends were cut back, 0 bases at V and 5 bases at J, with 8 bases in the middle. CDR3 in DNA: TGTGCCAGCAGCTTGGGAGTCTGGGAGACCCAGTACTTC. It is translated as CASSLGVWETQYF.

The rearrangement joins TRBV19 to TRBJ1-1; 7 bases map to TRBD1. V lost 6 bases to trimming and J lost 3 bases; unmatched junction nucleotides: 19. CDR1 and CDR2 from the germline V gene are LNHDA and SQIVND (reference sequence). The CDR3 consists of 18 residues. The DNA of the CDR3 is TGTGCCAGTAGCGGGAGGGGGCGCGCCTACTTTCTGGACACTGAAGCTTTCTTT. Protein: CASSGRGRAYFLDTEAFF.

This clone was found once. V gene TRBV6-2 or TRBV6-3 combines with J gene TRBJ1-1; D remains unclear. The ends were cut back, 2 bases at V and 0 bases at J, with 19 bases in the middle. The CDR3 length is 18 residues. The germline V gene has CDR1 MNHEY and CDR2 SVGEGT. The CDR3 DNA sequence: TGTGCCAGCAGTTACGTAGTGGGCGTCGGTCCAATGAACACTGAAGCTTTCTTT. Residues: CASSYVVGVGPMNTEAFF.

This chain links TRBV5-8 with TRBJ2-1; D is ambiguous. Looked up from germline, CDR1 is SGHTS and CDR2 is YDEGEE. This CDR3 spans 17 amino acids. Trimming took off 6 bases at V and 0 bases at J, with 19 bases between the two ends. The CDR3 is CASTSAPRKSSYNEQFF. CDR3 DNA sequence: TGTGCCAGCACCTCTGCACCCAGAAAAAGCTCCTACAATGAGCAGTTCTTC.

CDR3 in DNA: TGTGCCAGCAGACAGGGGAGGACTGAAGCTTTCTTT. This sequence encodes CASRQGRTEAFF. V and J are TRBV2 and TRBJ1-1; 7 nucleotides match TRBD1. CDR3 length: 12 amino acids. Germline-derived CDR1 and CDR2 are SNHLY and FYNNEI. V lost 6 bases, J lost 5 bases, and 3 bases stayed unmatched.

The chain combines TRBV4-1 with TRBJ2-1; weak D call: TRBD2 (6 bases). CDR1 and CDR2 (germline): MGHRA, YSYEKL. CDR3 length: 12 amino acids. Trimming stripped 2 bases from V and 9 bases from J, with 8 bases between. CDR3 in DNA: TGCGCCAGCAGCCAAATCGGGGGTGAGCAGTTCTTC. Translating it yields CASSQIGGEQFF.

The rearrangement joins TRBV2 to TRBJ2-7; tentatively, D is TRBD1 (6 bases). The CDR3 loop spans 14 amino acids. The germline CDR1 and CDR2 sequences are SNHLY and FYNNEI. The V end lost 5 bases, the J end lost 7 bases, and 18 bases lay between the germline ends. The DNA for the CDR3 is TGTGCCAGCAGTTCAATAGGACAGCGAAAAGAGCAGTACTTC. Its protein product is CASSSIGQRKEQYF.

This chain joins TRBV18 and TRBJ2-4, with D unresolved. This CDR3 has 15 residues. In germline, CDR1 is KGHSH, CDR2 LQKENI. Trimming cost V 1 base and J 4 bases, with 11 bases left between them. The chain's CDR3 is CASSPRQDGKNIQYF. CDR3 sequence (DNA): TGTGCCAGCTCACCACGGCAGGATGGGAAAAACATTCAGTACTTC.

The chain links TRBV27 to TRBJ2-7; D may be TRBD2 (6 bases). The germline V and J ends were trimmed by 1 base and 5 bases, with 12 bases remaining between them. The CDR3 has 14 amino acids. Germline lookup yields CDR1 MNHEY and CDR2 SMNVEV (reference sequence). The CDR3 here is CASSLFGGVNEQYF. CDR3 bases: TGTGCCAGCAGTTTATTCGGGGGTGTAAACGAGCAGTACTTC.

This clone is a singleton in its sample. The gene calls are TRBV24-1 and TRBJ1-1, with D perhaps TRBD1 (5 bases). Germline CDR1 is KGHDR and CDR2 is SFDVKD. Trimming took 6 bases from V and 5 from J, leaving 18 bases between them. The CDR3 runs 15 residues. CDR3 sequence: CATSSGKHRRTEAFF. CDR3 sequence (DNA): TGTGCCACCAGTTCTGGAAAGCACAGGCGGACTGAAGCTTTCTTT.

This clone has a single count. This sequence joins TRBV18 and TRBJ2-7, with D perhaps TRBD1 (5 bases). CDR1 is KGHSH and CDR2 is LQKENI in the germline V gene. The CDR3 loop spans 13 amino acids. With 2 bases removed from V and 4 bases from J, the gap between germline ends came to 9 bases. The chain's CDR3 is CASSPTTDYEQYF. CDR3 nucleotide sequence: TGTGCCAGCTCACCAACGACAGATTACGAGCAGTACTTC.

V gene TRBV30 combines with J gene TRBJ2-2; D uncertain. The V gene's germline CDR1 is GTSNPN and CDR2 SVGIG (reference sequence). The CDR3 runs 12 residues. Trimming took off 5 bases at V and 2 bases at J, with 6 bases between the two ends. The CDR3 DNA reads as TGTGCCTGGGGATCAAACACCGGGGAGCTGTTTTTT. It codes for CAWGSNTGELFF.

This rearrangement joins TRBV4-3 to TRBJ2-7; 15 nucleotides agree with TRBD2. The J segment lost 2 bases and the V segment lost 2 bases, leaving 1 base of the junction unmatched. The CDR3 runs to 16 residues. In germline, CDR1 is LGHNA, CDR2 YSLEER. CDR3 in amino acids: CASSQRTSGGAYEQYF. For the CDR3, the DNA is TGCGCCAGCAGCCAACGGACTAGCGGGGGGGCCTACGAGCAGTACTTC.

The V gene is TRBV7-9, the J gene TRBJ1-2; 8 positions agree with TRBD1. The CDR3 covers 17 residues. The germline V gene encodes CDR1 SEHNR and CDR2 FQNEAQ (reference sequence). V was clipped by 0 bases and J by 3 bases; unmatched bases: 9. The CDR3 sequence: CASSLAIRLGQDYGYTF. The CDR3 DNA reads as TGTGCCAGCAGCTTAGCTATAAGGTTGGGACAGGACTATGGCTACACCTTC.

This clone was seen a single time. The V gene is TRBV19, the J gene TRBJ2-3, with D maybe TRBD2 (5 bases). Germline V CDR1 and CDR2: LNHDA, SQIVND (reference sequence). The CDR3 totals 15 residues. Trimming removed 1 base at V and 0 bases at J, with 8 bases between. The CDR3: CASSIVSSSTDTQYF. The CDR3 DNA reads as TGTGCCAGTAGTATAGTTTCTAGCAGCACAGATACGCAGTATTTT.

This clone appeared once. The V gene is TRBV3-1 (or the pseudogene TRBV3-2), the J gene TRBJ2-2; 8 bases align to TRBD2. The V gene's germline CDR1 is LGHDT and CDR2 YNNKEL (reference sequence). The CDR3 runs 15 residues. The J segment lost 4 bases and the V segment lost 4 bases, leaving 5 bases of the junction unmatched. This CDR3 reads CASSRAGGRTGELFF. The DNA of the CDR3 is TGTGCCAGCAGCCGCGCGGGGGGCCGCACCGGGGAGCTGTTTTTT.

The sample holds one count of this clone. V gene TRBV5-1 combines with J gene TRBJ1-6, with D perhaps TRBD1 (5 bases). The CDR3 runs 14 residues. V shed 4 bases and J shed 9 bases, with 14 bases lying between them. The germline gives CDR1 SGHRS, CDR2 YFSETQ. As DNA, the CDR3 is TGCGCCAGCAGCATAGGGGATTCGGGTTCACCCCTCCACTTT. This codes for CASSIGDSGSPLHF.

This sequence joins TRBV27 and TRBJ1-5; D uncertain. The germline V and J ends were trimmed by 6 bases and 7 bases, with 7 bases remaining between them. CDR1 is MNHEY and CDR2 is SMNVEV in the germline V gene (reference sequence). The CDR3 has 11 amino acids. DNA for the CDR3: TGTGCCAGCAGGTTCGGGCAGCCCCAGCATTTT. This encodes CASRFGQPQHF.

The chain recombines TRBV7-2 with TRBJ2-2; 10 nucleotides align to TRBD1. The CDR3 spans 15 residues. From germline, CDR1 is SGHTA and CDR2 FQGNSA. Trimming removed 5 bases from V and 4 bases from J; junction bases left unmatched: 4. The CDR3 DNA follows: TGTGCCAGCAGCCCCCGGACAGGGGGCACCGGGGAGCTGTTTTTT. It codes for CASSPRTGGTGELFF.

In its sample, this clone was seen a few times. The chain joins TRBV6-5 to TRBJ2-2; D call uncertain. The CDR3 loop spans 14 amino acids. Germline CDR1 MNHEY, CDR2 SVGAGI. Trimming cost V 10 bases and J 1 base, with 13 bases left between them. The CDR3 loop is CATRRRQNTGELFF. CDR3 DNA: TGTGCCACCCGGCGACGACAGAACACCGGGGAGCTGTTTTTT.

The rearrangement uses TRBV4-2 and TRBJ2-2; 11 bases align to TRBD2. V shed 3 bases and J 0 bases; nucleotides not matched to a gene: 3. Germline V lookup: CDR1 LGHNA, CDR2 YNFKEQ. This CDR3 contains 17 residues. The chain's CDR3 is CASSQTSGAANTGELFF. The CDR3 nucleotides are TGTGCCAGCAGCCAGACTAGCGGGGCAGCGAACACCGGGGAGCTGTTTTTT.

The chain links TRBV28 to TRBJ2-1, with D perhaps matching TRBD2 (5 bases). CDR3 length: 12 residues. Germline V lookup: CDR1 MDHEN, CDR2 SYDVKM. Trimming pared 3 bases from V and 7 bases from J, leaving 7 bases between. In DNA, the CDR3 is TGTGCCAGCAGTTTCGGGGTAAATGAGCAGTTCTTC. Amino acid sequence: CASSFGVNEQFF.

The chain combines TRBV5-4 with TRBJ2-5; 11 nucleotides agree with TRBD2. Losses at the gene ends were 4 bases for V and 3 bases for J; bases not matched to a gene: 5. The CDR3 consists of 15 residues. CDR1 and CDR2 (germline): SGHNT, YYREEE (reference sequence). CDR3 bases: TGTGCCAGCAGCCTAGCGGGGGGCAGGGAAGAGACCCAGTACTTC. Residues: CASSLAGGREETQYF.

The J gene is TRBJ2-7, the V gene TRBV25-1, with D possibly being TRBD1 (5 bases). Germline-derived CDR1 and CDR2 are MGHDK and SYGVNS. This CDR3 spans 12 amino acids. The germline V and J ends were trimmed by 3 bases and 5 bases, with 8 bases remaining between them. The CDR3 sequence: CASSEGPDEQYF. The CDR3, as DNA: TGTGCCAGCAGTGAGGGGCCGGACGAGCAGTACTTC.

The rearrangement uses TRBV7-2 and TRBJ2-1, with a weak D call TRBD2 (5 bases). V dropped 1 base and J dropped 1 base, with 8 bases sitting between them. Germline-derived CDR1 and CDR2 are SGHTA and FQGNSA. CDR3 length: 15 residues. CDR3 bases: TGTGCCAGCAGCTTAGGGCCGGGGTCCTACAATGAGCAGTTCTTC. It specifies CASSLGPGSYNEQFF.